This TCR beta chain is drawn from a study of OX40 agonist ivuxolimab in advanced cancers. Study-level points and caveats: Within 6 weeks, CD4+ and CD8+ blood T cells expanded clonally at 0.1 to 3.0 mg/kg.

Details on this clone: What it recognizes is unknown.

TCRdb's table, derived via immunoSEQ multiplex PCR, lists solely in-frame clones and lacks some. Among about 18,000 clones listed, about two thirds were seen once. No patient had autoimmune disease or received systemic immunosuppression. Germline V lookup: CDR1 SGHDT, CDR2 YYEEEE. The CDR3 has 12 residues. Trimming at V came to 3 bases and at J to 7 bases, leaving 3 bases not matched to a gene. The receptor's source is an adult with an advanced solid tumor such as melanoma, head and neck, liver or kidney cancer. This chain connects TRBV5-6 to TRBJ1-2, with TRBD1 matching over 7 bases. The sample here was CD4+ or CD8+ T cells sorted from blood, taken in a trial of the OX40 agonist ivuxolimab. For the CDR3, the DNA is TGTGCCAGCAGCTGGGACAGCGGTGGCTACACCTTC. It encodes CASSWDSGGYTF.